This T cell receptor beta chain was identified during a study of cytomegalovirus exposure and HLA in healthy donors. Points from the study as a whole: Most sequenced TCRs were rare (though some public TCRs occurred in many donors). A later analysis associated some 16,000 TCR beta sequences with HLA alleles at a 0.05 false discovery rate.

V was clipped by 0 bases and J by 4 bases, with 12 bases between them. CDR1 and CDR2 from the germline V gene are SGHDN and FVKESK. The CDR3 runs to 15 residues. The PCR contained 60 Vbeta and 13 Jbeta primers. Libraries were prepared by immunoSEQ multiplex PCR; TCRdb keeps only in-frame clonotypes and omits some of them. Here the sample spans roughly 170,000 clones, under 90% being singletons. Comment on this clone: Its antigen remains unidentified.

This chain joins TRBV14 and TRBJ2-5; D gene uncertain. The receptor comes from a young man in good health and CMV-seropositive. The specimen was PBMCs. Here the CDR3 reads CASSQDFGSTETQYF. The CDR3 DNA is TGTGCCAGCAGCCAAGATTTTGGCTCCACAGAGACCCAGTACTTC.